Given below is one TCR beta chain in context. What this receptor recognizes is not known. Base qualities are not provided; no much larger clone lies one nucleotide away. RNA was isolated from bulk, unsorted tissue, and RNA quality was assessed with a NanoDrop ND-1000 and an Agilent 2100. For the normal lung samples, distant non-tumor tissue was collected more than 3 cm away from the tumor edge. The donors were newly diagnosed lung cancer patients admitted for thoracic surgery in China from August to November 2014 who had not received prior chemotherapy. The study excluded patients who had received radiotherapy or chemotherapy before or who had another cancer at the same time. Pieces of surgical tissue measuring about 1-2.1 cm3 were kept in RNAlater solution and held at -80 degrees C until needed. Libraries were constructed by multiplex PCR. These reads were obtained on an Illumina HiSeq 2500. TCRbeta libraries were constructed through three rounds of nested PCR with primers (Table S4) according to protocols modified from ARM-PCR. Before sequencing, PCR products of 200-500 bp were cut from the gel and purified using the QIAquick gel extraction kit. Per the original workflow: Reads were cleaned using Trimmomatic, were merged into complete CDR3 sequences using FLASH, and were assigned to V(D)J germline segments using MiTCR. Clonal diversity was calculated as the inverse Simpson's index using VDJtools. Productive reads were defined as in-frame sequences without a premature stop codon. The public sequencing data were trimmed at Q25 with fastp and processed into clonotypes with MiXCR by TCRdb, which kept only in-frame beta chains. Rows are combined by CDR3 protein, so each entry shows the most common genes and DNA. V and J calls and clone size were set by TCRdb, not the authors. The sample data list some 80,000 distinct CDR3 sequences, and more than 65% of these were observed just once. The top ten hold around 38% of the sample.

This sample is drawn from a study of tumor and adjacent non-tumor tissue in lung cancer listed by TCRdb under 2018. Regarding the complete study: The cohort included 12 adenocarcinoma, 2 squamous cell carcinoma and 1 small cell lung cancer patients. Ages among the roughly 15 patients ranged from about 30 to 76 years, there were about ten men and 5 women, and disease was at TNM stage I to III. Sequencing generated a total of approximately 130 million productive TCRbeta reads, averaging roughly 4.2 million reads per sample. The study compared bulk TCRbeta repertoires from lung tumor tissue and matched distant non-tumor lung tissue of roughly 15 lung cancer patients. For each patient, one tumor sample and one normal lung sample were taken, giving roughly 30 paired specimens that underwent TCRbeta CDR3 sequencing.

General conclusions and limits of the study: Neither the sequencing platform nor unique molecular identifiers are named or mentioned anywhere in the methods. TCR diversity was significantly higher in younger patients, and higher tumor TCR diversity was associated with shorter overall and disease-free survival. Only 15 patients were included in the cohort, and the need for larger samples and more detailed clinical data was noted by the authors. Peripheral blood was not sequenced, so blood TCRbeta repertoires were not examined in the lung cancer patients of the study. Tumor tissue showed significantly higher TCR diversity (inverse Simpson) than normal lung tissue, at about 400 vs 150 (P = 0.0075, Mann-Whitney U test). In normal lung, the top 100 clones accounted for a significantly larger cumulative share of the repertoire than in tumor tissue.

The clonotype comes from a man between 65 and 85 years old with non-small cell lung cancer. Sequenced material: distant non-tumor lung tissue.

CDR3 protein: CSATTNPTEAFF. At the DNA level, the sequence is TGCAGTGCCACCACAAACCCCACTGAAGCTTTCTTT. Here the chain combines TRBV20-1 and TRBJ1-1, with the D gene call left open. V loses 6 bases of germline sequence and J loses 4 bases, and the interval between the two ends is 12 bases. The CDR1 and CDR2 encoded by the germline V gene (reference sequence) are DFQATT and SNEGSKA. There are 12 amino acids in the CDR3, from cysteine to phenylalanine inclusive. Of the read, only the CDR3 DNA is kept; its 36 bases are in frame from base 1.